Presented here are 16 T cell receptor beta chains from one specimen sequenced in a study of control samples from healthy donors and cancer patients (dated by TCRdb to about 2020). Library creation used the immunoSEQ multiplex PCR assay. TCRdb limited this immuneACCESS table to in-frame rearrangements with V and J called. A share of clones is missing; checked studies link under half to unresolved V genes, and the rest is unexplained. The sample includes approximately 120,000 clones, with around 87% observed a single time. Jointly, the top ten make up more than 6.5% of the sample. Sequenced material: blood. The receptors derive from a man aged 40-55 years in good health.

The gene calls are TRBV7-2 and TRBJ1-5, with D hard to call. This CDR3 has 18 residues. V lost 1 base and J 8 bases, leaving 24 bases between the germline ends. Germline CDR1 reads SGHTA; CDR2 reads FQGNSA. CDR3 coding DNA: TGTGCCAGCAGCTTAGGGAGTTTTGGGAAGACACGGATCGAGCCCCAGCATTTT. Protein product: CASSLGSFGKTRIEPQHF.

This chain connects TRBV7-2 to TRBJ1-3; D unresolved. Deletions cut 4 bases from V and 4 bases from J, with 14 bases between. The CDR3 sequence is 15 residues long. In germline, CDR1 is SGHTA, CDR2 FQGNSA. CDR3 loop: CASSYTGNRGNTIYF. Written as DNA, the CDR3 is TGTGCCAGCAGCTATACGGGAAATAGGGGAAACACCATATATTTT.

The count of this clone is one. The chain uses TRBV9 and TRBJ2-3; 9 bases align to TRBD2. The CDR3 spans 16 residues. Per the germline V gene, CDR1 is SGDLS and CDR2 is YYNGEE. Trimming removed 0 bases from V and 6 bases from J; junction bases left unmatched: 8. CDR3 DNA sequence: TGTGCCAGCAGCGTAGGATGGAAAGCGGGGGGCGATACGCAGTATTTT. This sequence encodes CASSVGWKAGGDTQYF.

This rearrangement joins TRBV4-3 to TRBJ2-5; D is possibly TRBD1 (6 bases). CDR3 length: 15 residues. Trimming took 0 bases from V and 5 from J, leaving 13 bases between them. The germline V gene encodes CDR1 LGHNA and CDR2 YSLEER. The CDR3 protein is CASSQDRTGSETQYF. The CDR3, as DNA: TGCGCCAGCAGCCAAGATCGAACAGGGTCGGAGACCCAGTACTTC.

This chain uses TRBV29-1 with TRBJ2-3; D not resolved. Germline assignment: CDR1 SQVTM and CDR2 ANQGSEA. The CDR3 length is 12 residues. Trimming shortened V by 5 bases and J by 2 bases, and 8 bases separated the two germline ends. The DNA for the CDR3 is TGCAGCGTTCGACTGTACACAGATACGCAGTATTTT. Translated, it gives CSVRLYTDTQYF.

J is TRBJ1-1 and V is TRBV4-3; D unclear. The CDR3 runs to 13 residues. Between the trimmed V and J ends, which lost 0 bases and 5 bases, there was a span of 7 bases. Germline CDR1 is LGHNA and CDR2 is YSLEER. CDR3 nucleotides: TGCGCCAGCAGCCAAGATGGCGGGACTGAAGCTTTCTTT. It yields the protein CASSQDGGTEAFF.

The chain is built from TRBV18 and TRBJ1-4, with 8 bases matching TRBD1. Germline CDR1 reads KGHSH; CDR2 reads LQKENI. V lost 3 bases to trimming and J lost 3 bases; unmatched junction nucleotides: 0. This CDR3 contains 14 residues. The CDR3 DNA reads TGTGCCAGCTCACCGGACAGGGCTAATGAAAAACTGTTTTTT. This translates into CASSPDRANEKLFF.

The V gene is TRBV30, the J gene TRBJ2-2, with 8 nucleotides matching TRBD1. Trimming removed 3 bases from V and 5 bases from J; junction bases left unmatched: 5. Germline V gives CDR1 GTSNPN, CDR2 SVGIG (reference sequence). The CDR3 spans 14 residues. The CDR3 is CAWRDRVETGELFF. As DNA, the CDR3 is TGTGCCTGGAGGGACAGGGTGGAAACCGGGGAGCTGTTTTTT.

The chain's CDR3 is CASSLVAGLQYF. The CDR3, as DNA: TGTGCCAGCAGCTTAGTGGCAGGGCTCCAGTACTTC. The chain couples TRBV7-2 to TRBJ2-7; weak D call: TRBD1 (5 bases). The CDR3 spans 12 residues. From germline, CDR1 is SGHTA and CDR2 FQGNSA. V lost 1 base and J 10 bases, leaving 11 bases between the germline ends.

The V gene is TRBV19, the J gene TRBJ2-3; no clear D. V was pared by 7 bases and J by 1 base, with 12 bases between. This CDR3 spans 14 amino acids. Per the germline V gene, CDR1 is LNHDA and CDR2 is SQIVND (reference sequence). The DNA of the CDR3 is TGTGCCAGTATTTGGGATAGTGGCACAGATACGCAGTATTTT. It codes for CASIWDSGTDTQYF.

As for this clone: The sample has other DNA sequences that encode this CDR3 too. V is TRBV5-8 and J is TRBJ1-5; weak D call: TRBD1 (6 bases). Deletions cut 5 bases from V and 4 bases from J, with 10 bases between. This CDR3 region has 13 residues. Per germline, CDR1 SGHTS and CDR2 YDEGEE. CDR3 DNA: TGTGCCAGCAGGGACAGTTTGAATCAGCCCCAGCATTTT. This gives the protein CASRDSLNQPQHF.

The chain recombines TRBV5-4 with TRBJ1-2; 8 bases match TRBD1. V lost 6 bases and J lost 4; bases outside the gene matches: 8. CDR3 size: 14 residues. CDR1 is SGHNT and CDR2 is YYREEE in the germline V gene (reference sequence). The chain's CDR3 is CASKETGAGYGYTF. The CDR3 bases are TGTGCCAGCAAGGAGACAGGGGCCGGCTATGGCTACACCTTC.

The rearrangement joins TRBV7-3 to TRBJ2-3; D gene uncertain. Trimming took 2 bases from V and 8 from J, leaving 11 bases between them. This CDR3 has 13 amino acids. Germline loops: CDR1 SGHTA, CDR2 FQGTGA. In nucleotides, the CDR3 is TGTGCCAGCAGCTTAGATCACGGTGGTACGCAGTATTTT. Its protein product is CASSLDHGGTQYF.

This clone came up a few times. The chain recombines TRBV15 with TRBJ2-1; TRBD2 aligns across 8 bases. Germline loops: CDR1 LNHNV, CDR2 YYDKDF (reference sequence). The CDR3 totals 16 residues. V lost 1 base to trimming and J lost 4 bases; unmatched junction nucleotides: 6. CDR3 region: CATSRGLARQYNEQFF. The CDR3 DNA reads TGTGCCACCAGCAGAGGACTAGCGCGTCAGTACAATGAGCAGTTCTTC.

The V gene is TRBV21-1, the J gene TRBJ1-3. TRBV21-1 is shown as a pseudogene. There are 15 residues in the CDR3. The CDR3 spells CASSKARDSGNTIYF. As DNA, the CDR3 is TGTGCCAGCAGCAAAGCTCGGGACTCTGGAAACACCATATATTTT.

The rearrangement uses TRBV6-2 or TRBV6-3 and TRBJ2-5, with D uncertain. V shed 4 bases and J shed 0 bases, with 9 bases lying between them. Germline CDR1 reads MNHEY; CDR2 reads SVGEGT. The CDR3 loop spans 14 amino acids. The CDR3 protein is CASSFGPYQETQYF. In DNA form, the CDR3 reads TGTGCCAGCAGTTTCGGACCGTACCAAGAGACCCAGTACTTC.